This T cell receptor beta chain came from a study of blood T cell repertoires in COVID-19. On the study more broadly: The origin of the acute and convalescent COVID-19 samples was the United States, Italy and Spain. T cells, B-cell-depleted T cells, or PBMCs supplied cDNA or gDNA.

CDR1 and CDR2 from the germline V gene are MNHEY and SMNVEV (reference sequence). V dropped 6 bases and J dropped 4; count of bases not matched to a gene: 7. This CDR3 spans 15 amino acids. In the source study's methods: It was from reference gene primer amplification that nucleated cell counts were estimated. Method: immunoSEQ multiplex PCR; TCRdb's copy keeps in-frame clones and lacks some. D and trimming were read from the DNA, whereas the V and J calls and clone size are those reported in that table. The repertoire holds around 18,000 clones, with over 70% as singletons. Source material: peripheral blood. The V call is TRBV27, the J call TRBJ2-1, with 9 positions matching TRBD1. The source is an elderly man with acute or convalescent COVID-19. This CDR3 is CASSPGTGFYNEQFF. CDR3 nucleotides: TGTGCCAGCAGCCCCGGGACAGGGTTTTACAATGAGCAGTTCTTC.